This T cell receptor (beta chain) was recorded in a study of shared clonotypes between healthy human individuals. Findings of the study overall: It was observed that roughly 4.8% of naive CD4 clonotypes were shared across several donors.

With regard to this clone: Its antigen is currently unknown.

Replicate sorted-subset PCRs were loaded with roughly 200 ng DNA, roughly 33,000 T cell genomes. Some clones are missing from TCRdb's copy, which holds only in-frame ones; the method was immunoSEQ multiplex PCR. This table has 2 million to 2.5 million clones, 95% appearing once. The sequenced sample consisted of naive CD4+ T cells sorted from blood. Sample subset: CD45RA+ positively selected. The receptor was isolated from a man in his late teens or twenties in good health.

This CDR3 reads CASSLEGFIQYF. As DNA, the CDR3 is TGTGCCAGCAGCCTCGAGGGGTTCATTCAGTACTTC. V and J are TRBV5-8 and TRBJ2-4; D is tentatively TRBD1 or TRBD2 (5 bases each). CDR1 and CDR2 from the germline V gene are SGHTS and YDEGEE. The ends were cut back, 4 bases at V and 9 bases at J, with 11 bases in the middle. The CDR3 contains 12 residues.